This is a list of T cell receptor beta chains from one sample in a study of control samples from healthy donors and cancer patients. Generated by immunoSEQ multiplex PCR, the TCRdb table keeps only in-frame clones and is missing some. The table shows about 120,000 clones, with 80% to 90% occurring only once. Sequencing input: blood. These TCRs come from a man between 60 and 75 years old in good health. The CDR3 runs from the conserved cysteine through the conserved F or W. The D gene is left open where the match is weak. A row's size may be missing; if present it is once, few, many or a size class.

>TRBV28|TRBJ2-6|.|.
CASSPFGTGANVLTF
TGTGCCAGCAGTCCCTTCGGGACTGGGGCCAACGTCCTGACTTTC
>TRBV18|TRBJ1-1|.|.
CASSPRQASNTEAFF
TGTGCCAGCTCACCCAGACAGGCTTCGAACACTGAAGCTTTCTTT
>TRBV12-3/TRBV12-4|TRBJ1-2|TRBD1|.
CASSPGQGFGYTF
TGTGCCAGCAGTCCGGGACAGGGGTTTGGCTACACCTTC
>TRBV19|TRBJ1-2|TRBD1|.
CASAPDRAGSYGYTF
TGTGCCAGTGCACCTGACAGGGCGGGGAGCTATGGCTACACCTTC
>TRBV6-5|TRBJ1-3|.|few
CASSPKGRGNTIYF
TGTGCCAGCAGCCCCAAGGGGCGGGGAAACACCATATATTTT
>TRBV5-1|TRBJ1-1|.|.
CASISSGGDTEAFF
TGCGCCAGCATTTCCAGCGGGGGGGACACTGAAGCTTTCTTT
>TRBV7-3|TRBJ1-1|TRBD1|.
CASSPHMIGQGGTEAFF
TGTGCCAGCAGCCCACATATGATCGGACAGGGCGGTACTGAAGCTTTCTTT
>TRBV30|TRBJ2-7|TRBD2|.
CAWSGPSGSRGAYEQYF
TGTGCCTGGAGCGGGCCTAGCGGGTCTAGGGGAGCCTACGAGCAGTACTTC
>TRBV6-1|TRBJ2-1|.|.
CASSESYRANEQFF
TGTGCCAGCAGTGAATCCTACAGGGCCAATGAGCAGTTCTTC
>TRBV6-5|TRBJ2-2|TRBD1|.
CASRRQGRTGELFF
TGTGCCAGCAGACGACAGGGGAGGACCGGGGAGCTGTTTTTT
>TRBV28|TRBJ2-7|TRBD1|.
CASTSGTGSYEQYF
TGTGCCAGCACTTCCGGGACAGGGTCCTACGAGCAGTACTTC
>TRBV27|TRBJ2-6|TRBD1|.
CASSPGTGEFGANVLTF
TGTGCCAGCAGCCCCGGGACAGGGGAATTTGGGGCCAACGTCCTGACTTTC
>TRBV7-2|TRBJ1-5|.|.
CASSLGQNLNQPQHF
TGTGCCAGCAGCCTCGGACAGAATCTAAATCAGCCCCAGCATTTT
>TRBV5-8|TRBJ1-2|.|.
CASSPGLGSYYGYTF
TGTGCCAGCAGCCCGGGTTTGGGCTCCTACTATGGCTACACCTTC
>TRBV11-2|TRBJ2-3|TRBD2|.
CASSLRPRGGGDTQYF
TGTGCCAGCAGCTTACGGCCGCGGGGGGGCGGGGATACGCAGTATTTT
>TRBV6-6|TRBJ2-7|TRBD1|.
CASSPQWTGNNEQYF
TGTGCCAGCAGCCCTCAATGGACAGGGAACAACGAGCAGTACTTC
>TRBV18|TRBJ1-2|.|.
CASSPGTDALYGYTF
TGTGCCAGCTCACCTGGGACGGACGCACTCTATGGCTACACCTTC
>TRBV9|TRBJ1-6|TRBD1|.
CASSVAGAGGASPLHF
TGTGCCAGCAGCGTAGCGGGGGCAGGGGGAGCTTCACCCCTCCACTTT
>TRBV6-5|TRBJ2-3|.|.
CASSYGGFSTDTQYF
TGTGCCAGCAGTTATGGAGGGTTCAGCACAGATACGCAGTATTTT
>TRBV6-5|TRBJ2-6|.|few
CASRRAGANVLTF
TGTGCCAGCAGACGGGCTGGGGCCAACGTCCTGACTTTC
>TRBV6-2/TRBV6-3|TRBJ1-2|.|.
CASSQAAGFRYGYTF
TGTGCCAGCAGTCAAGCGGCAGGGTTTAGATATGGCTACACCTTC
>TRBV9|TRBJ2-1|.|.
CASSVEEGGKYNEQFF
TGTGCCAGCAGCGTAGAGGAAGGGGGGAAGTACAATGAGCAGTTCTTC
>TRBV12-3/TRBV12-4|TRBJ1-1|.|.
CASSFEVARAFF
TGTGCCAGCAGTTTCGAGGTAGCCCGGGCTTTCTTT
>TRBV7-2|TRBJ2-3|.|.
CASSLLATGVADTQYF
TGTGCCAGCAGCTTACTAGCGACGGGGGTCGCAGATACGCAGTATTTT
>TRBV19|TRBJ1-5|TRBD1|.
CASSQTTGTANQPQHF
TGTGCCAGTAGCCAAACAACCGGGACAGCAAATCAGCCCCAGCATTTT
>TRBV30|TRBJ1-3|.|.
CAWTVSKGNTIYF
TGTGCCTGGACTGTCAGCAAGGGAAACACCATATATTTT
>TRBV7-2|TRBJ2-7|.|.
CASSFGQPGGYEQYF
TGTGCCAGCAGCTTCGGACAGCCGGGGGGATACGAGCAGTACTTC
>TRBV3-1/TRBV3-2|TRBJ1-1|.|.
CASSQDLEGTEAFF
TGTGCCAGCAGCCAAGACTTGGAGGGGACTGAAGCTTTCTTT
>TRBV4-3|TRBJ2-3|TRBD2|.
CASSQGTSGGDTQYF
TGCGCCAGCAGCCAAGGGACTAGCGGGGGAGATACGCAGTATTTT
>TRBV28|TRBJ1-2|.|.
CASSLRTEHGYTF
TGTGCCAGCAGTTTAAGGACGGAGCATGGCTACACCTTC
>TRBV7-3|TRBJ1-1|.|.
CASSLVSGTEAFF
TGTGCCAGCAGCTTAGTGTCGGGGACTGAAGCTTTCTTT
>TRBV4-2|TRBJ2-3|TRBD1|.
CASSQALLGDRSTDTQYF
TGTGCCAGCAGCCAAGCCCTACTCGGGGACAGAAGCACAGATACGCAGTATTTT
>TRBV11-1|TRBJ1-6|.|.
CASSSQGNNSPLHF
TGTGCCAGCAGCTCCCAGGGGAATAATTCACCCCTCCACTTT
>TRBV7-9|TRBJ1-3|.|.
CASSSGGGIDTIYF
TGTGCCAGCAGCTCCGGGGGGGGAATAGACACCATATATTTT
>TRBV12-3/TRBV12-4|TRBJ1-4|.|.
CASGIRRGEKLFF
TGTGCCAGCGGGATCCGGAGGGGAGAAAAACTGTTTTTT
>TRBV28|TRBJ2-3|.|.
CASSLQRTGTDTQYF
TGTGCCAGCAGTTTACAACGGACGGGCACAGATACGCAGTATTTT
>TRBV2|TRBJ2-4|TRBD2|.
CASTATLPLADIQYF
TGTGCCAGCACGGCCACTCTTCCGCTAGCGGACATTCAGTACTTC
>TRBV4-2|TRBJ1-1|.|few
CASSQEAGGNLNTEAFF
TGTGCCAGCAGCCAAGAAGCGGGCGGGAATTTGAACACTGAAGCTTTCTTT
>TRBV7-8|TRBJ1-5|TRBD1|.
CASSQTTGGAGSNQPQHF
TGTGCCAGCAGCCAGACGACAGGGGGCGCGGGGAGCAATCAGCCCCAGCATTTT
>TRBV27|TRBJ1-5|.|.
CASSETGGNQPQHF
TGTGCCAGCAGTGAGACAGGAGGCAATCAGCCCCAGCATTTT
>TRBV28|TRBJ1-2|.|.
CASRVGSNYGYTF
TGTGCCAGCAGGGTAGGGAGTAACTATGGCTACACCTTC
>TRBV11-2|TRBJ2-2|TRBD1|.
CASSPGTGGSGELFF
TGTGCCAGCAGCCCCGGGACAGGGGGCTCCGGGGAGCTGTTTTTT
>TRBV7-8|TRBJ2-7|TRBD1|once
CASSLDRSQYEQYF
TGTGCCAGCAGCTTGGACAGGAGTCAGTACGAGCAGTACTTC
>TRBV3-1/TRBV3-2|TRBJ1-5|.|.
CASSQGNSGAQPQHF
TGTGCCAGCAGCCAAGGGAACAGTGGGGCGCAGCCCCAGCATTTT
>TRBV28|TRBJ2-7|.|.
CASSPGTSSFTSQYF
TGTGCCAGCAGTCCCGGAACTAGTAGTTTTACCTCGCAGTACTTC
>TRBV21-1|TRBJ2-1|.|.
CATRGQGVRNEQFF
TGTGCCACCCGGGGACAGGGGGTTCGCAATGAGCAGTTCTTC
>TRBV19|TRBJ2-7|.|.
CASSIGGSEQYF
TGTGCCAGTAGTATTGGGGGGAGCGAGCAGTACTTC
>TRBV4-3|TRBJ2-1|TRBD1|.
CASSQDYGTGGYNEQFF
TGCGCCAGCAGCCAAGATTACGGGACAGGGGGCTACAATGAGCAGTTCTTC
>TRBV20-1|TRBJ2-5|TRBD2|.
CSASGGGTQYF
TGCAGTGCGTCGGGGGGTGGGACCCAGTACTTC
>TRBV7-2|TRBJ2-7|TRBD2|once
CASRQTSGTYEQYF
TGTGCCAGCAGACAGACTAGCGGTACCTACGAGCAGTACTTC
>TRBV7-3|TRBJ2-1|.|.
CASSLDGDTSSYNEQFF
TGTGCCAGCAGCTTAGACGGGGACACTAGCTCCTACAATGAGCAGTTCTTC
>TRBV6-5|TRBJ1-5|.|.
CASSQTSGVPQHF
TGTGCCAGCAGCCAAACAAGCGGGGTTCCCCAGCATTTT
>TRBV19|TRBJ1-5|TRBD1|few
CASSGRGDRGPHQPQHF
TGTGCCAGTAGCGGCAGGGGGGACAGGGGGCCTCATCAGCCCCAGCATTTT
>TRBV28|TRBJ2-6|TRBD1|.
CASSPGQGGGANVLTF
TGTGCCAGCAGTCCGGGACAGGGGGGCGGGGCCAACGTCCTGACTTTC